This is a list of T cell receptor beta chains from one sample in a study of blood T cell repertoires in COVID-19. Using immunoSEQ multiplex PCR, the repertoire was profiled, and TCRdb retains in-frame clones only, with some absent. Counted here are about 190,000 clones, under 80% occurring once; the ten biggest clones make up less than 20%. Source material: PBMCs or T cells enriched from blood (not recorded which). The source of these receptors is a woman aged 50 to 60 with acute COVID-19. Both conserved end residues are part of each CDR3. A D gene is named only where the DNA matches it firmly. Clone size is not always given. Where it is, it says once, few, many or a class for expanded clones.

v_gene	abundance	d_gene	j_gene	CDR3aa	CDR3nt
TRBV2	few	-	TRBJ1-3	CASSERVLSGNTIYF	TGTGCCAGCAGTGAACGAGTTCTCTCTGGAAACACCATATATTTT
TRBV2	-	TRBD2	TRBJ2-5	CASSGGIQETQYF	TGTGCCAGCTCGGGGGGAATCCAAGAGACCCAGTACTTC
TRBV6-5	-	-	TRBJ1-2	CASSYGGAPYGYTF	TGTGCCAGCAGTTACGGTGGAGCCCCCTATGGCTACACCTTC
TRBV18	few	-	TRBJ1-4	CASSPTRQLREKLFF	TGTGCCAGCTCCCCCACGAGGCAACTACGGGAAAAACTGTTTTTT
TRBV5-4	-	-	TRBJ1-1	CASSFDSSRTEAFF	TGTGCCAGCAGCTTCGACAGCTCTCGGACTGAAGCTTTCTTT
TRBV2	-	TRBD1	TRBJ1-5	CASSEWGQGDGDQPQHF	TGTGCCAGCAGTGAATGGGGACAGGGGGACGGGGATCAGCCCCAGCATTTT
TRBV5-4	-	-	TRBJ1-6	CASSLSGGIVESPLHF	TGTGCCAGCAGCTTGAGCGGGGGAATAGTGGAATCACCCCTCCACTTT
TRBV5-8	-	-	TRBJ2-1	CASSPLNEQFF	TGTGCCAGCAGCCCCCTCAATGAGCAGTTCTTC
TRBV24-1	-	TRBD2	TRBJ2-3	CATTDSGGTRDIDTQYF	TGTGCCACCACCGACTCAGGAGGGACTAGGGACATAGATACGCAGTATTTT
TRBV28	-	-	TRBJ1-2	CASSLSLYGYTF	TGTGCCAGCAGTTTGAGCCTCTATGGCTACACCTTC
TRBV6-5	-	-	TRBJ1-2	CASRTGFYGYTF	TGTGCCAGCAGGACAGGTTTCTATGGCTACACCTTC
TRBV29-1	-	-	TRBJ1-1	CSVVRQVVNTEAFF	TGCAGCGTTGTCCGGCAGGTTGTGAACACTGAAGCTTTCTTT
TRBV6-6	few	-	TRBJ1-5	CASSREYRVGAQPQHF	TGTGCCAGCAGTCGAGAATACAGGGTAGGAGCTCAGCCCCAGCATTTT
TRBV18	-	-	TRBJ1-2	CASSPESYGYTF	TGTGCCAGCTCACCGGAGAGCTATGGCTACACCTTC
TRBV4-3	-	-	TRBJ2-3	CASSQEGGTDTQYF	TGCGCCAGCAGCCAAGAAGGGGGCACAGATACGCAGTATTTT
TRBV24-1	few	TRBD2	TRBJ2-2	CATSDSGLNTGELFF	TGTGCCACCAGTGATTCGGGACTAAACACCGGGGAGCTGTTTTTT
TRBV10-3	-	-	TRBJ2-1	CAISTGSNEQFF	TGTGCCATCAGCACAGGGTCTAATGAGCAGTTCTTC
TRBV28	-	-	TRBJ1-5	CASSLQGRSNQPQHF	TGTGCCAGCAGTTTACAGGGAAGAAGCAATCAGCCCCAGCATTTT
TRBV7-9	-	-	TRBJ2-5	CASSLLRRGQETQYF	TGTGCCAGCAGCTTACTAAGGCGGGGCCAAGAGACCCAGTACTTC
TRBV6-5	once	-	TRBJ1-2	CASSSLGALPYGYTF	TGTGCCAGCAGTTCACTGGGGGCACTGCCTTATGGCTACACCTTC
TRBV5-1	-	-	TRBJ1-2	CASSSLPEQLHYGYTF	TGCGCCAGCAGCTCTCTACCGGAACAGCTACACTATGGCTACACCTTC
TRBV29-1	-	TRBD1	TRBJ1-3	CSVGSGGTGNTIYF	TGCAGCGTTGGGTCAGGGGGCACTGGAAACACCATATATTTT
TRBV19	-	TRBD1	TRBJ1-1	CASTDGGQGKNTEAFF	TGTGCCAGTACCGACGGCGGACAGGGGAAGAACACTGAAGCTTTCTTT
TRBV3-1/TRBV3-2	-	TRBD2	TRBJ2-1	CASRAPGQGGNEQFF	TGTGCCAGCAGGGCCCCGGGCCAGGGAGGGAATGAGCAGTTCTTC
TRBV2	-	TRBD1	TRBJ1-6	CASRGDSVNSPLHF	TGTGCCAGCAGGGGGGACAGCGTAAATTCACCCCTCCACTTT
TRBV7-3	-	TRBD1	TRBJ1-1	CASSPDRETEAFF	TGTGCCAGCAGCCCAGACAGGGAAACTGAAGCTTTCTTT
TRBV6-2/TRBV6-3	-	-	TRBJ1-5	CASSAQGGDQPQHF	TGTGCCAGCAGTGCACAGGGAGGGGATCAGCCCCAGCATTTT
TRBV6-2/TRBV6-3	-	TRBD1	TRBJ1-5	CASSSRDRGYQPQHF	TGTGCCAGCAGTTCCCGGGACAGGGGGTATCAGCCCCAGCATTTT
TRBV7-9	-	-	TRBJ1-6	CASSLAAGGNSPLHF	TGTGCCAGCAGCTTAGCCGCTGGGGGCAATTCACCCCTCCACTTT
TRBV27	-	TRBD1	TRBJ1-5	CASSLRQGGGHNQPQHF	TGTGCCAGCAGTCTTCGACAGGGTGGGGGCCACAATCAGCCCCAGCATTTT
TRBV4-2	few	-	TRBJ2-5	CASSLRVREETQYF	TGTGCCAGCAGCCTCCGCGTGCGGGAAGAGACCCAGTACTTC
TRBV6-5	-	-	TRBJ2-1	CASSFSSRGDEQFF	TGTGCCAGCAGCTTCTCTTCGCGGGGCGATGAGCAGTTCTTC
TRBV7-2	-	TRBD1	TRBJ1-2	CASSFEGQVAYGYTF	TGTGCCAGCAGCTTTGAGGGACAGGTTGCCTATGGCTACACCTTC
TRBV28	-	-	TRBJ2-1	CASSRSEVMQQFF	TGTGCCAGCAGTCGGTCGGAGGTAATGCAGCAGTTCTTC
TRBV28	once	-	TRBJ2-2	CASSSPSTGITGELFF	TGTGCCAGCAGCAGCCCCAGTACAGGGATTACCGGGGAGCTGTTTTTT
TRBV28	once	-	TRBJ1-5	CASSSRIQPQHF	TGTGCCAGCAGTTCGAGAATTCAGCCCCAGCATTTT
TRBV19	-	TRBD1	TRBJ1-4	CASSMGQGPLKLFF	TGTGCCAGTAGTATGGGACAGGGCCCCCTAAAACTGTTTTTT
TRBV24-1	once	-	TRBJ2-1	CATSDPQGATINEQFF	TGTGCCACCAGTGACCCGCAAGGAGCTACAATCAATGAGCAGTTCTTC
TRBV4-3	-	-	TRBJ2-5	CASSQGTRTAGETQYF	TGCGCCAGCAGCCAGGGTACACGGACCGCGGGTGAGACCCAGTACTTC
TRBV27	-	-	TRBJ2-1	CASSLAGTYNEQFF	TGTGCCAGCAGTTTAGCGGGTACCTACAATGAGCAGTTCTTC
TRBV7-3	-	-	TRBJ2-3	CASSFIPLEAQYF	TGTGCCAGCAGCTTTATCCCACTCGAGGCGCAGTATTTT
TRBV6-5	-	-	TRBJ1-2	CASRQDSYGYTF	TGTGCCAGCAGACAGGACAGCTATGGCTACACCTTC
TRBV15	few	TRBD1	TRBJ2-3	CATSRDRGLTDTQYF	TGTGCCACCAGCAGGGACAGGGGGCTGACAGATACGCAGTATTTT
TRBV14	-	-	TRBJ1-1	CASSQEGLEAFF	TGTGCCAGCAGCCAAGAGGGACTTGAAGCTTTCTTT
TRBV24-1	-	-	TRBJ2-3	CATSGGGSTSDTQYF	TGTGCCACCAGTGGGGGGGGCAGCACATCAGATACGCAGTATTTT
TRBV2	few	TRBD2	TRBJ2-5	CASNRGGRGQETQYF	TGTGCCAGCAACCGCGGGGGGCGTGGTCAAGAGACCCAGTACTTC
TRBV5-1	-	TRBD1	TRBJ2-1	CASSLDREPYNEQFF	TGCGCCAGCAGCTTAGACAGGGAACCCTACAATGAGCAGTTCTTC
TRBV12-1	-	-	TRBJ1-5	CASSFALRNGGNQPQHF	TGTGCCAGCAGCTTTGCGCTTAGAAATGGAGGCAATCAGCCCCAGCATTTT
TRBV3-1/TRBV3-2	-	TRBD2	TRBJ2-5	CASSHLAGAPHF	TGTGCCAGCAGCCACCTAGCGGGGGCCCCCCACTTC
TRBV5-5	-	TRBD1	TRBJ1-2	CASSAGTGEGYTF	TGTGCCAGCAGCGCCGGGACAGGGGAGGGCTACACCTTC